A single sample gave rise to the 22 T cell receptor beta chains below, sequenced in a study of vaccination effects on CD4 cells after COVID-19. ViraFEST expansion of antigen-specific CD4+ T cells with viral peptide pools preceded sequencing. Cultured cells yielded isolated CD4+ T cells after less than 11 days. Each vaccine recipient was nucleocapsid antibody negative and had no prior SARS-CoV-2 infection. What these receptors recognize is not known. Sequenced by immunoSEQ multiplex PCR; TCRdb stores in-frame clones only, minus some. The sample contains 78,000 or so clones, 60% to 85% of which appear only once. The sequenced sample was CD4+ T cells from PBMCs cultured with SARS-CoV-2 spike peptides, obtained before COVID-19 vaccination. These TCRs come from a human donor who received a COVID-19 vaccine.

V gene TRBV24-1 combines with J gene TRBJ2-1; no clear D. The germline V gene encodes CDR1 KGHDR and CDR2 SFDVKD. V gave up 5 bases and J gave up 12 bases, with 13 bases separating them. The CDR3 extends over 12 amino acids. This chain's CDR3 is CATSAKGLGQFF. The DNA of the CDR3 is TGTGCCACCAGTGCCAAGGGTTTAGGGCAGTTCTTC.

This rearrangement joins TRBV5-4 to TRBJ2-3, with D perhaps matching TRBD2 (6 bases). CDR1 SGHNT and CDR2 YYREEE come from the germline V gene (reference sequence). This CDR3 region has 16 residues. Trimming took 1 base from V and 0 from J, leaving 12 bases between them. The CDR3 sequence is CASSLRTGLSTDTQYF. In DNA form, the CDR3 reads TGTGCCAGCAGCTTGCGAACGGGACTCAGCACAGATACGCAGTATTTT.

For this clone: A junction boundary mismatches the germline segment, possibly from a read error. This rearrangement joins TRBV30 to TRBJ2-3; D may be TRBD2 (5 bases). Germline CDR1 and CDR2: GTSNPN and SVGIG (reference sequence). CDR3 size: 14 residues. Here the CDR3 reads CAWREGWNTDTQYF. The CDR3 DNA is TGTGCTTGGAGAGAGGGATGGAACACAGATACGCAGTATTTT.

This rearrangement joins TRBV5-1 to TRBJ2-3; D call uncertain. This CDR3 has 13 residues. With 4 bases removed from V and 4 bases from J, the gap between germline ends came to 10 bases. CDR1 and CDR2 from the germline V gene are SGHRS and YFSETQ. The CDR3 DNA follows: TGCGCCAGCAGCCAGGTGGGCGCAGATACGCAGTATTTT. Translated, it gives CASSQVGADTQYF.

As DNA, the CDR3 is TGCGCCAGCAGCTTTTCATACTATGGCTACACCTTC. Its translation: CASSFSYYGYTF. The gene calls are TRBV5-1 and TRBJ1-2; no clear D gene. There are 12 residues in the CDR3. Germline values: CDR1 SGHRS, CDR2 YFSETQ. The V end lost 2 bases, the J end lost 3 bases, and 5 bases lay between the germline ends.

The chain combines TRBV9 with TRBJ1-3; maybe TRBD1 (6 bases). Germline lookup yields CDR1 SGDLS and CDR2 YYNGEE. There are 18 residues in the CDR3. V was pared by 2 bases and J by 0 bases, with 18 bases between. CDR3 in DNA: TGTGCCAGCAGCGTCGACAGGTTACAGCCTCTCTCTGGAAACACCATATATTTT. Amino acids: CASSVDRLQPLSGNTIYF.

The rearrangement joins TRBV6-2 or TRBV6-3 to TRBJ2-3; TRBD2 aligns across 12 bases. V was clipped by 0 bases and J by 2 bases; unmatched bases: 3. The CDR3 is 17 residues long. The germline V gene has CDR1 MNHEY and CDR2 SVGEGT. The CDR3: CASSYSRTSGDTDTQYF. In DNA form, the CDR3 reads TGTGCCAGCAGTTACTCCCGGACTAGCGGGGACACAGATACGCAGTATTTT.

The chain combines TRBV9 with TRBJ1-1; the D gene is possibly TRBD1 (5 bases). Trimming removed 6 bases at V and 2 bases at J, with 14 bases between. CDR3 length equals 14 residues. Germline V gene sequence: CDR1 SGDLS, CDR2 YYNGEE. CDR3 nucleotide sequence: TGTGCCAGCATCGGCCCTAGGGGTAACACTGAAGCTTTCTTT. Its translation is CASIGPRGNTEAFF.

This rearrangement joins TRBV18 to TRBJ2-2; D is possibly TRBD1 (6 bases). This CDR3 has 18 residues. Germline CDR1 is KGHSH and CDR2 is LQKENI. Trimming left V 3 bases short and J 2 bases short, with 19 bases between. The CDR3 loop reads CASSPTPLMGANTGELFF. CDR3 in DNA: TGTGCCAGCTCACCTACTCCCCTTATGGGGGCCAACACCGGGGAGCTGTTTTTT. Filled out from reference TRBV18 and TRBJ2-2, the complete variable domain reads NAGVMQNPRHLVRRRGQEARLRCSPMKGHSHVYWYRQLPEEGLKFMVYLQKENIIDESGMPKERFSAEFPKEGPSILRIQQVVRGDSAAYFCASSPTPLMGANTGELFFGEGSRLTVL.

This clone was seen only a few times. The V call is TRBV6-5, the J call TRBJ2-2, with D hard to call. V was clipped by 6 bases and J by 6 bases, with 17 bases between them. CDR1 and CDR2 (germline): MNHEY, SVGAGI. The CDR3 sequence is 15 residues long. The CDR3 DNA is TGTGCCAGCAGCCTACTGAACAGACCGCCCGGGGAGCTGTTTTTT. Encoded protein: CASSLLNRPPGELFF.

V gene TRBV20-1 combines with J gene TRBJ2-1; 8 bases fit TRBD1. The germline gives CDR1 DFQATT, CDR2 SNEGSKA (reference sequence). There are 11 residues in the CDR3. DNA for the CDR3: TGCAGGGCAACAGGGGGAAGCGAGCAGTTCTTC. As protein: CRATGGSEQFF.

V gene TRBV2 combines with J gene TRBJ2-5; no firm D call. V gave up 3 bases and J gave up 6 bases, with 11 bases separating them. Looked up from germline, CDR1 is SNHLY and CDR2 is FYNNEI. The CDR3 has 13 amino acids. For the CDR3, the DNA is TGTGCCAGCAGTGACACGAGAGGAAAGACCCAGTACTTC. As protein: CASSDTRGKTQYF.

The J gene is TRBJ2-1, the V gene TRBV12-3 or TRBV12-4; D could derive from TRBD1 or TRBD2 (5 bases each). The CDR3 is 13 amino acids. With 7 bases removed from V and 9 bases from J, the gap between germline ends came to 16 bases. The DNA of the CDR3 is TGTGCCAGCACCTCTGGGGCTGGGGGTGAGCAGTTCTTC. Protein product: CASTSGAGGEQFF.

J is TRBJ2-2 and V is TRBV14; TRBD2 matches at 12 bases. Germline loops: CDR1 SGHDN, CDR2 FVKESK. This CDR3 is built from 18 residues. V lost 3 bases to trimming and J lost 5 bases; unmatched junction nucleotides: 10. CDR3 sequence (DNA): TGTGCCAGCAGCCATTCCACCCTAGCGGGGGGGATTACCGGGGAGCTGTTTTTT. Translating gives CASSHSTLAGGITGELFF.

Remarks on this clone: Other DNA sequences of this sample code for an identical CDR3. The DNA of the CDR3 is TGTGCCAGCAGTTACGGAGGGGCCGGGGCCAACGTCCTGACTTTC. It encodes CASSYGGAGANVLTF. V usage is TRBV6-2 or TRBV6-3 and J usage is TRBJ2-6; the D gene is possibly TRBD2 (6 bases). The germline gives CDR1 MNHEY, CDR2 SVGEGT. V was shortened by 2 bases and J by 4 bases, with 9 bases between the two germline ends. This CDR3 contains 15 residues.

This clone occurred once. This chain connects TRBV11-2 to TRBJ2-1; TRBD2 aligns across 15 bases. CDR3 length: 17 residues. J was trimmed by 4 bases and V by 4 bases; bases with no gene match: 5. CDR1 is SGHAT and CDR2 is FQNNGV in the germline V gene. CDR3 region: CASSSGLAGGLYNEQFF. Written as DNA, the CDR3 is TGTGCCAGCAGCTCTGGACTAGCGGGGGGGCTATACAATGAGCAGTTCTTC.

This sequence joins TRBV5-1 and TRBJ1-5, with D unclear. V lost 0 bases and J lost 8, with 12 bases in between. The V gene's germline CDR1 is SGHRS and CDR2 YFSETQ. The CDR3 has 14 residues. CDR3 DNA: TGCGCCAGCAGCTTGGGCGGGCTTTGGGAGCCCCAGCATTTT. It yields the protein CASSLGGLWEPQHF.

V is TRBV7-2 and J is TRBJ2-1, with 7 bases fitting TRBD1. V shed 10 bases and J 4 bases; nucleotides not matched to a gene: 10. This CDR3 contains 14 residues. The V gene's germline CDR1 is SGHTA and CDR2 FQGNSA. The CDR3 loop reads CATRKGAQYNEQFF. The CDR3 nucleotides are TGTGCCACCAGAAAGGGGGCGCAGTACAATGAGCAGTTCTTC.

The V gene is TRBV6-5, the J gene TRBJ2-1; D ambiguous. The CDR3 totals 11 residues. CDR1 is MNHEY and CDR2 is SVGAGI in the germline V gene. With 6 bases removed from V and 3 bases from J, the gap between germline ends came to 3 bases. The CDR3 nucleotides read TGTGCCAGCAGGGGCTACAATGAGCAGTTCTTC. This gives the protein CASRGYNEQFF.

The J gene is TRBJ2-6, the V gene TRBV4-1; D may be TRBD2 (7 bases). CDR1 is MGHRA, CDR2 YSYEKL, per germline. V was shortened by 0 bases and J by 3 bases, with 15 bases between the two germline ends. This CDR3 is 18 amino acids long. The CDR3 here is CASSQDVGGAVGANVLTF. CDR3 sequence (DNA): TGCGCCAGCAGCCAAGATGTGGGGGGGGCCGTTGGGGCCAACGTCCTGACTTTC.

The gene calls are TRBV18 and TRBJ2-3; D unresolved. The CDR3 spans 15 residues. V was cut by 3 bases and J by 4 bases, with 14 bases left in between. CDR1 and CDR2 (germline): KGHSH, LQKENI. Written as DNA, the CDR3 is TGTGCCAGCTCACCGTTAGTGGGCAGCTCAGATACGCAGTATTTT. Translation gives CASSPLVGSSDTQYF.

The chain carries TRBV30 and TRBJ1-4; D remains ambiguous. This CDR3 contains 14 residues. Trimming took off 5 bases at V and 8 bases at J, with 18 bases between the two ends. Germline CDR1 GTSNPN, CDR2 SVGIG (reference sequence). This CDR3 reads CAWAPSGFSEKLFF. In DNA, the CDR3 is TGTGCCTGGGCTCCCTCGGGTTTCAGCGAAAAACTGTTTTTT.